This TCR beta chain derives from a study of blood T cell repertoires in COVID-19. Assay: immunoSEQ multiplex PCR; the TCRdb copy retains only in-frame clones and omits some. Among some 270,000 clones listed, about 83% were seen once. The CDR3 covers 16 residues. Germline CDR1 and CDR2: LGHDT and YNNKEL (reference sequence). Trimming removed 3 bases at V and 2 bases at J, with 16 bases between. The source material was peripheral blood. The clonotype comes from a woman aged 80 or over with COVID-19, enrolled during active disease. This rearrangement joins TRBV3-1 (or the pseudogene TRBV3-2) to TRBJ1-1; D perhaps matches TRBD1 (5 bases). DNA of the CDR3: TGTGCCAGCAGCCACCACGAATCGGGGACTAACACTGAAGCTTTCTTT. As protein: CASSHHESGTNTEAFF.